This T cell receptor beta chain was captured in a study of T cell changes during pregnancy in multiple sclerosis. Germline V gives CDR1 SGHVS, CDR2 FNYEAQ. This CDR3 is built from 17 residues. After removal of 0 bases from V and 3 bases from J, the junction contained 7 bases not matched to a gene. The repertoire was sequenced with immunoSEQ multiplex PCR; TCRdb's copy has only in-frame clones and lacks some. The table shows about 100,000 clones, with around 92% occurring only once. This clone has only one observation. This clonotype was sampled from a female donor with multiple sclerosis, enrolled in a pregnancy study. The rearrangement joins TRBV7-6 to TRBJ2-7; 11 bases line up with TRBD1. The sample in question was peripheral blood, obtained after pregnancy. CDR3 loop: CASSLAGTGGGFYEQYF. CDR3 in DNA: TGTGCCAGCAGCTTAGCTGGGACAGGGGGAGGCTTCTACGAGCAGTACTTC.